This T cell receptor (beta chain) was sequenced in a study of PD-1 blockade in classical Hodgkin lymphoma. The method was immunoSEQ multiplex PCR; TCRdb's version includes in-frame clones alone and lacks a portion of them. This repertoire shows 55,000 to 75,000 clones, 71% found once; its top ten account for over 7.5%. Brentuximab vedotin exposure varied among the patients, all of whom had relapsed after autologous stem cell transplantation. Per germline, CDR1 SGHVS and CDR2 FQNEAQ. The CDR3 sequence is 15 residues long. With 1 base removed from V and 4 bases from J, the gap between germline ends came to 10 bases.

V usage is TRBV7-8 and J usage is TRBJ2-2, with D tentatively TRBD2 (5 bases). The sample here was peripheral blood mononuclear cells (PBMCs), taken before the second cycle of nivolumab. This TCR was sampled from a human donor with classical Hodgkin lymphoma. CDR3 protein: CASSLGSGSTGELFF. Written as DNA, the CDR3 is TGTGCCAGCAGCTTAGGCAGCGGCAGCACCGGGGAGCTGTTTTTT.